This is a list of T cell receptor beta chains from one sample in a study of shared clonotypes between healthy human individuals. Sequencing was performed with immunoSEQ multiplex PCR; in TCRdb, only in-frame clones are kept and a portion is missing. Altogether around 2.1 million clones are present, around 95% being singletons, with the ten largest covering roughly 0.13%. The sequenced sample was naive CD4+ T cells sorted from blood. Receptor source: a man between 18 and 29 years old in good health. CDR3s include the opening cysteine and the closing phenylalanine or tryptophan. Fields, in order: D gene, clone size, J gene, V gene, CDR3 protein, CDR3 DNA. A D gene is named only where the DNA matches it firmly. Expanded clones are given a class, and other clones once, few, many or no size at all.

NA	NA	TRBJ1-3	TRBV6-1	CASSEEGRLSGNTIYF	TGTGCCAGCAGTGAAGAGGGCAGGCTCTCTGGAAACACCATATATTTT
NA	NA	TRBJ2-1	TRBV30	CAWRSAGEKNEQFF	TGTGCCTGGAGATCTGCAGGGGAGAAAAATGAGCAGTTCTTC
NA	NA	TRBJ2-3	TRBV18	CASSSARPGTTDTQYF	TGTGCCAGCTCATCCGCCAGGCCGGGGACCACAGATACGCAGTATTTT
NA	NA	TRBJ1-1	TRBV5-1	CASSSTGNTEAFF	TGCGCCAGCTCCTCGACAGGGAACACTGAAGCTTTCTTT
NA	NA	TRBJ2-7	TRBV10-1	CASTAYEQYF	TGCGCCAGCACCGCCTACGAGCAGTACTTC
NA	NA	TRBJ2-5	TRBV13	CASSNQGGPITQYF	TGTGCCAGCAGCAACCAGGGGGGCCCCATAACCCAGTACTTC
NA	NA	TRBJ1-6	TRBV7-2	CASSLEGGGNSPLHF	TGTGCCAGCAGCCTCGAGGGAGGCGGGAATTCACCCCTCCACTTT
NA	NA	TRBJ2-5	TRBV11-2	CASSPPRYQETQYF	TGTGCCAGCAGCCCTCCCCGATACCAAGAGACCCAGTACTTC
NA	NA	TRBJ2-5	TRBV2	CASSERKAGETQYF	TGTGCCAGCAGTGAACGTAAAGCAGGAGAGACCCAGTACTTC
TRBD1	NA	TRBJ1-1	TRBV30	CACNRGNTEAFF	TGTGCCTGTAACAGGGGGAACACTGAAGCTTTCTTT
TRBD1	once	TRBJ2-2	TRBV7-3	CASSSGTGGSGELFF	TGTGCCAGCAGCTCCGGGACAGGGGGTAGCGGGGAGCTGTTTTTT
NA	NA	TRBJ2-6	TRBV5-1	CASSLPSPDSGANVLTF	TGCGCCAGCAGCCTTCCCTCCCCGGACTCTGGGGCCAACGTCCTGACTTTC
NA	NA	TRBJ2-7	TRBV6-6	CASSHGGVDEQYF	TGTGCCAGCAGCCACGGAGGGGTGGACGAGCAGTACTTC
NA	NA	TRBJ2-2	TRBV18	CASSPPFGTGELFF	TGTGCCAGCTCACCACCGTTCGGCACCGGGGAGCTGTTTTTT
NA	NA	TRBJ2-5	TRBV10-2	CASSLQGPQETQYF	TGCGCCAGCAGCCTACAGGGACCTCAAGAGACCCAGTACTTC
TRBD1	NA	TRBJ2-7	TRBV18	CASSHAPGGEYEQYF	TGTGCCAGCTCACATGCCCCAGGGGGTGAGTACGAGCAGTACTTC
NA	NA	TRBJ2-7	TRBV7-2	CASSLDLARDEQYF	TGTGCCAGCAGCTTAGACCTAGCGAGGGACGAGCAGTACTTC
NA	NA	TRBJ2-1	TRBV6-5	CASSYQQGSDEQFF	TGTGCCAGCAGTTACCAGCAGGGTAGCGATGAGCAGTTCTTC
NA	NA	TRBJ2-2	TRBV30	CAWRVTSTAGELFF	TGTGCCTGGAGAGTGACGTCGACTGCCGGGGAGCTGTTTTTT
TRBD1	once	TRBJ2-7	TRBV27	CASSSPGQFNYEQYF	TGTGCCAGCAGTTCTCCGGGACAGTTTAACTACGAGCAGTACTTC
NA	NA	TRBJ1-5	TRBV6-1	CASSSRDSTNQPQHF	TGTGCCAGCAGTTCCCGGGACTCAACGAATCAGCCCCAGCATTTT
NA	NA	TRBJ2-2	TRBV10-3	CAIGAGNTGELFF	TGTGCCATCGGTGCGGGAAACACCGGGGAGCTGTTTTTT
NA	once	TRBJ2-2	TRBV5-1	CASSLSGANTGELFF	TGCGCCAGCAGCTTAAGTGGGGCGAACACCGGGGAGCTGTTTTTT
NA	NA	TRBJ2-7	TRBV10-3	CAISGMDSSYEQYF	TGTGCCATCAGTGGTATGGATAGCTCCTACGAGCAGTACTTC
TRBD1	NA	TRBJ1-5	TRBV28	CASNPDRGDFNQPQHF	TGTGCCAGCAACCCGGACAGGGGGGACTTCAATCAGCCCCAGCATTTT
NA	NA	TRBJ1-3	TRBV11-1	CASSLHRRNTIYF	TGTGCCAGCAGCCTTCATCGGAGAAACACCATATATTTT
NA	once	TRBJ2-3	TRBV5-4	CASSLALQSGASTDTQYF	TGTGCCAGCAGCTTGGCCCTCCAGTCGGGGGCTAGCACAGATACGCAGTATTTT
NA	NA	TRBJ1-1	TRBV5-6	CASVTGWGEAFF	TGTGCCAGCGTTACAGGGTGGGGTGAAGCTTTCTTT
TRBD1	NA	TRBJ1-2	TRBV30	CAWTQGRGQTYGYTF	TGTGCCTGGACACAGGGAAGGGGGCAAACCTATGGCTACACCTTC
NA	NA	TRBJ2-7	TRBV4-1	CASSQGSGRGSSYEQYF	TGCGCCAGCAGCCAAGGGTCGGGGAGGGGGAGCTCCTACGAGCAGTACTTC
TRBD1	NA	TRBJ2-5	TRBV5-5	CASSWTGEGQYF	TGTGCCAGCAGCTGGACAGGAGAGGGCCAGTACTTC
TRBD1	NA	TRBJ2-2	TRBV7-2	CASSRQGASGELFF	TGTGCCAGCAGCCGACAGGGGGCTAGCGGGGAGCTGTTTTTT
NA	NA	TRBJ1-2	TRBV29-1	CSAGGAYGYTF	TGCAGCGCTGGGGGGGCCTATGGCTACACCTTC
TRBD1	NA	TRBJ2-7	TRBV7-7	CASSLGQGDEQYF	TGTGCTAGCAGCTTAGGACAGGGGGACGAGCAGTACTTC
NA	NA	TRBJ2-3	TRBV2	CASSTGGFQYF	TGTGCCAGCAGTACCGGGGGATTCCAGTATTTT
NA	NA	TRBJ2-1	TRBV11-3	CASSLGVRADGNEQFF	TGTGCCAGCAGCTTAGGAGTCAGGGCCGACGGGAATGAGCAGTTCTTC
TRBD1	NA	TRBJ1-3	TRBV5-4	CASSMTGTGSGNTIYF	TGTGCCAGCAGCATGACCGGGACAGGGAGCGGAAACACCATATATTTT
TRBD1	NA	TRBJ2-7	TRBV7-9	CASSPGTGLYEQYF	TGTGCCAGCAGCCCCGGGACAGGGTTATACGAGCAGTACTTC
TRBD2	NA	TRBJ2-7	TRBV5-1	CASSREGSSSYEQYF	TGCGCCAGCAGCCGGGAGGGCAGTAGCTCCTACGAGCAGTACTTC
NA	NA	TRBJ1-6	TRBV7-9	CASSTTGYAGSPLHF	TGTGCCAGCAGTACCACAGGGTACGCGGGTTCACCCCTCCACTTT
NA	NA	TRBJ1-2	TRBV18	CASSPTTAANYGYTF	TGTGCCAGCTCACCCACGACAGCCGCTAACTATGGCTACACCTTC
NA	NA	TRBJ2-7	TRBV4-3	CASSQDAGSVQYF	TGCGCCAGCAGCCAAGATGCAGGGAGTGTGCAGTACTTC
TRBD1	NA	TRBJ1-2	TRBV28	CASSRQGQIYGYTF	TGTGCCAGCAGCCGACAGGGACAGATCTATGGCTACACCTTC
NA	NA	TRBJ2-2	TRBV9	CASSPASAVSLGAGELFF	TGTGCCAGCAGCCCGGCCTCGGCGGTCTCCTTGGGGGCCGGGGAGCTGTTTTTT
NA	NA	TRBJ1-2	TRBV2	CASRTQGSYGYTF	TGTGCCAGCAGGACCCAGGGTTCCTATGGCTACACCTTC
TRBD2	NA	TRBJ2-2	TRBV9	CASSGISGSQTGELFF	TGTGCCAGCAGCGGGATTAGCGGGAGTCAAACCGGGGAGCTGTTTTTT
NA	NA	TRBJ1-2	TRBV30	CARNSANYGYTF	TGTGCCCGGAACTCAGCTAACTATGGCTACACCTTC
TRBD1	NA	TRBJ2-7	TRBV27	CASSLYPGQTPYEQYF	TGTGCCAGCAGTTTATACCCGGGACAGACCCCCTACGAGCAGTACTTC
NA	NA	TRBJ1-1	TRBV19	CASRGQSMNTEAFF	TGTGCCAGTAGAGGACAGAGCATGAACACTGAAGCTTTCTTT
TRBD2	NA	TRBJ2-2	TRBV2	CASISRIGGGTGELFF	TGTGCCAGCATCTCCCGAATCGGGGGGGGCACCGGGGAGCTGTTTTTT
NA	NA	TRBJ1-1	TRBV7-9	CASRLTQGNNTEAFF	TGTGCCAGCAGACTCACTCAGGGGAACAACACTGAAGCTTTCTTT
NA	NA	TRBJ2-7	TRBV6-1	CAPCRKKAYEQYF	TGTGCCCCCTGTCGGAAAAAAGCCTACGAGCAGTACTTC
NA	NA	TRBJ2-7	TRBV11-2	CASSIVGEQYF	TGTGCCAGCAGCATAGTTGGGGAGCAGTACTTC
TRBD2	NA	TRBJ2-5	TRBV6-1	CASSGAGGLQETQYF	TGTGCCAGCAGTGGAGCGGGGGGCTTGCAAGAGACCCAGTACTTC